The clone carrying this T cell receptor (beta chain) was observed a few times. Its antigen remains unidentified. Other DNA sequences of this sample code for an identical CDR3. As every portion of the isolated RNA was reverse transcribed, the sequencing read expressed TCRB transcripts. Assay used: immunoSEQ multiplex PCR; TCRdb lists only in-frame clones, some missing. The table lists some 360,000 clones, over 8.5% of them singletons. V lost 5 bases, J lost 6 bases, and 11 bases lay in between. This CDR3 is 13 amino acids long. Germline loops: CDR1 SGHTA, CDR2 FQGNSA. This sample is drawn from a study of beta chain features in type 1 diabetes. Study observations and caveats: There was a moderate but significant shortening of TCRB CDR3s in all four CD4+ subsets of Type 1 diabetes patients.

This TCR came from a man aged 30-40 years with type 1 diabetes. The sequenced material came from central memory CD4+ T cells from blood. The chain uses TRBV7-2 and TRBJ1-5; D call uncertain. The CDR3 region is CASSLIEGQPQHF. In DNA form, the CDR3 reads TGTGCCAGCAGCCTCATAGAGGGTCAGCCCCAGCATTTT.